One TCR beta chain is described in this entry. The sample belongs to a study of T cell repertoires in ileal Crohn's disease. Whole-study context: Median disease duration was roughly 8.4 years; approximately 32% smoked at surgery.

The CDR3 runs to 15 residues. In germline, CDR1 is SGHVS, CDR2 FNYEAQ. After removal of 5 bases from V and 5 bases from J, the junction contained 8 bases not matched to a gene. Included were adult ileal or ileocolonic Crohn's patients indicated for ileocolonic resection. Sequencing was performed with immunoSEQ multiplex PCR; in TCRdb, only in-frame clones are kept and a portion is missing. This table holds more than 25,000 clones, just under 80% found once. The specimen sequenced was ileal tissue. The TCR comes from an adult with Crohn's disease. V usage is TRBV7-6 and J usage is TRBJ2-7, with 11 bases fitting TRBD1. This CDR3 is CASSLGTGGVDEQYF. CDR3 bases: TGTGCCAGCAGCCTCGGGACAGGGGGAGTGGACGAGCAGTACTTC.